The rows below give T cell receptor beta chains drawn from one sample of a study of T cell responses to AZD1222 COVID-19 vaccine. Assay used: immunoSEQ multiplex PCR; TCRdb lists only in-frame clones, some missing. The sample holds over 95,000 clones; 88% are singletons and the top ten take approximately 15%. This specimen consisted of peripheral blood, obtained 28 days after the second AZD1222 dose. The receptors were sampled from an adult who received the AZD1222 COVID-19 vaccine. Each CDR3 is given with its conserved first and last residue. Each record gives: J gene, D gene, V gene, clone size, CDR3 protein, CDR3 DNA. The D gene is left open where the match is weak. The size entry is marked missing in some rows and otherwise reads once, few, many or a size class.

J: TRBJ2-3; D: -; V: TRBV7-6; size: -; CDR3: CASSFGGSSTDTQYF; DNA: TGTGCCAGCAGCTTTGGCGGTTCTAGCACAGATACGCAGTATTTT
J: TRBJ1-2; D: -; V: TRBV7-9; size: -; CDR3: CASSQRTYGYTF; DNA: TGTGCCAGCAGCCAACGGACATATGGCTACACCTTC
J: TRBJ2-5; D: TRBD2; V: TRBV11-3; size: -; CDR3: CASSLVAGETQYF; DNA: TGTGCCAGCAGCTTAGTAGCGGGAGAGACCCAGTACTTC
J: TRBJ1-5; D: TRBD1; V: TRBV5-1; size: once; CDR3: CASSRTGGDQPQHF; DNA: TGCGCCAGCAGCCGGACAGGGGGCGATCAACCCCAGCATTTT
J: TRBJ2-1; D: -; V: TRBV5-8; size: -; CDR3: CASSHYTGITEQFF; DNA: TGTGCCAGCAGCCACTATACCGGGATCACTGAGCAGTTCTTC
J: TRBJ1-2; D: -; V: TRBV4-1; size: -; CDR3: CASSQDRGKWRPYGYTF; DNA: TGCGCCAGCAGCCAAGATCGAGGAAAATGGAGGCCCTATGGCTACACCTTC
J: TRBJ1-1; D: -; V: TRBV5-1; size: -; CDR3: CASSSNTEGNTEAFF; DNA: TGCGCCAGCAGCTCAAATACCGAGGGGAACACTGAAGCTTTCTTT
J: TRBJ2-3; D: TRBD2; V: TRBV3-1/TRBV3-2; size: -; CDR3: CASSQDVLAGLADTQYF; DNA: TGTGCCAGCAGCCAAGATGTGCTAGCGGGATTGGCAGATACGCAGTATTTT
J: TRBJ2-3; D: -; V: TRBV18; size: -; CDR3: CASSPSGSTDTQYF; DNA: TGTGCCAGCTCACCATCCGGAAGCACAGATACGCAGTATTTT
J: TRBJ1-4; D: TRBD1; V: TRBV27; size: -; CDR3: CASSALSRGRHLFLTTNEKLFF; DNA: TGTGCCAGCAGTGCCCTCTCCAGGGGGCGGCATCTCTTTCTAACAACTAATGAAAAACTGTTTTTT
J: TRBJ2-7; D: TRBD1; V: TRBV19; size: -; CDR3: CASSIGTGTEQYF; DNA: TGTGCCAGTAGTATAGGGACAGGGACCGAGCAGTACTTC
J: TRBJ2-7; D: -; V: TRBV5-1; size: -; CDR3: CASSQNSGTHYEQYF; DNA: TGCGCCAGCAGCCAAAACTCGGGGACCCACTACGAGCAGTACTTC
J: TRBJ1-2; D: -; V: TRBV5-1; size: -; CDR3: CASSEAGDYYGYTF; DNA: TGCGCCAGCAGCGAGGCAGGTGATTACTATGGCTACACCTTC
J: TRBJ2-4; D: TRBD1; V: TRBV30; size: once; CDR3: CAWSTGVKNIQYF; DNA: TGTGCCTGGTCCACAGGGGTCAAAAACATTCAGTACTTC
J: TRBJ2-5; D: -; V: TRBV27; size: -; CDR3: CASSPDSGPQETQYF; DNA: TGTGCCAGCAGCCCAGACAGTGGGCCCCAAGAGACCCAGTACTTC
J: TRBJ1-6; D: -; V: TRBV10-1; size: -; CDR3: CASRPGYNSPLHF; DNA: TGCGCCAGCAGACCAGGCTATAATTCACCCCTCCACTTT
J: TRBJ2-3; D: -; V: TRBV29-1; size: -; CDR3: CSVEDPFGGLSKDTQYF; DNA: TGCAGCGTTGAAGATCCGTTCGGAGGGTTATCGAAGGATACGCAGTATTTT
J: TRBJ1-1; D: TRBD1; V: TRBV5-4; size: -; CDR3: CASSLSGTGGVRSAFF; DNA: TGTGCCAGCAGCTTGTCAGGGACAGGGGGCGTACGATCTGCTTTCTTT
J: TRBJ2-3; D: TRBD2; V: TRBV5-1; size: -; CDR3: CASSLWGLRTDTQYF; DNA: TGCGCCAGCAGCTTGTGGGGACTACGGACAGATACGCAGTATTTT
J: TRBJ2-7; D: TRBD2; V: TRBV28; size: once; CDR3: CASSLWVGLAGGPGEQYF; DNA: TGTGCCAGCAGTTTATGGGTAGGACTAGCGGGAGGGCCGGGAGAGCAGTACTTC
J: TRBJ1-5; D: -; V: TRBV30; size: -; CDR3: CAWGGLTTGQPQHF; DNA: TGTGCCTGGGGGGGTTTGACAACAGGTCAGCCCCAGCATTTT
J: TRBJ1-1; D: -; V: TRBV15; size: -; CDR3: CATSRVSTEAFF; DNA: TGTGCCACCAGCAGGGTGTCGACTGAAGCTTTCTTT
J: TRBJ2-2; D: -; V: TRBV4-2; size: -; CDR3: CASSQEVRAGSGELFF; DNA: TGTGCCAGCAGCCAAGAAGTCAGGGCGGGATCCGGGGAGCTGTTTTTT
J: TRBJ1-3; D: -; V: TRBV12-3/TRBV12-4; size: -; CDR3: CASRAGFGNTIYF; DNA: TGTGCCAGCCGGGCTGGGTTTGGAAACACCATATATTTT
J: TRBJ2-1; D: TRBD1; V: TRBV28; size: once; CDR3: CASSLGTGLYNEQFF; DNA: TGTGCCAGCAGTCTCGGGACAGGGCTTTACAATGAGCAGTTCTTC
J: TRBJ2-5; D: TRBD2; V: TRBV5-8; size: -; CDR3: CASSLGFAGGRGTQYF; DNA: TGTGCCAGCAGCTTGGGATTCGCGGGAGGGCGCGGGACCCAGTACTTC
J: TRBJ2-7; D: -; V: TRBV21-1; size: -; CDR3: CASSKSSGLTTSGRAAPYEQYF; DNA: TGTGCCAGCAGCAAATCCTCCGGACTAACGACTAGCGGGAGGGCCGCTCCCTACGAGCAGTACTTC
J: TRBJ2-2; D: -; V: TRBV6-4; size: -; CDR3: CASSEGLPITGELFF; DNA: TGTGCCAGCAGTGAGGGACTCCCGATCACCGGGGAGCTGTTTTTT
J: TRBJ2-5; D: -; V: TRBV30; size: many; CDR3: CAWTPPIVGNQETQYF; DNA: TGTGCCTGGACACCACCGATCGTGGGCAACCAAGAGACCCAGTACTTC
J: TRBJ1-5; D: -; V: TRBV19; size: -; CDR3: CASETLSGYSNQPQHF; DNA: TGTGCCAGTGAAACCTTATCGGGTTATAGCAATCAGCCCCAGCATTTT
J: TRBJ2-5; D: -; V: TRBV28; size: -; CDR3: CASSLRQTYIETQYF; DNA: TGTGCCAGCAGTTTGCGGCAAACTTACATAGAGACCCAGTACTTC
J: TRBJ2-3; D: -; V: TRBV27; size: -; CDR3: CASKRAGQSTDTQYF; DNA: TGTGCCAGCAAGCGGGCGGGACAGAGCACAGATACGCAGTATTTT
J: TRBJ2-5; D: TRBD2; V: TRBV10-3; size: once; CDR3: CAIRAGGGAETQYF; DNA: TGTGCCATCAGGGCGGGAGGAGGAGCAGAGACCCAGTACTTC
J: TRBJ2-3; D: TRBD2; V: TRBV11-2; size: -; CDR3: CASSFNSGFGTDTQYF; DNA: TGTGCCAGCAGCTTCAATAGCGGGTTTGGGACAGATACGCAGTATTTT
J: TRBJ1-2; D: -; V: TRBV27; size: -; CDR3: CASSSYTGTSYGYTF; DNA: TGTGCCAGCAGTTCATACACAGGGACGAGCTATGGCTACACCTTC
J: TRBJ2-7; D: -; V: TRBV2; size: -; CDR3: CASRGEAGAYEQYF; DNA: TGTGCCAGCAGAGGTGAGGCCGGAGCCTACGAGCAGTACTTC
J: TRBJ1-2; D: TRBD1; V: TRBV5-1; size: -; CDR3: CASSSTGEDYGYTF; DNA: TGCGCCAGCAGCTCCACAGGGGAGGACTATGGCTACACCTTC
J: TRBJ1-1; D: TRBD1; V: TRBV27; size: -; CDR3: CASNLIQGRGTEAFF; DNA: TGTGCCAGCAATCTTATACAGGGGAGGGGCACTGAAGCTTTCTTT
J: TRBJ1-3; D: TRBD1; V: TRBV11-2; size: -; CDR3: CASSSMGQGGGTIYF; DNA: TGTGCCAGCAGCTCGATGGGACAGGGTGGAGGGACCATATATTTT
J: TRBJ1-2; D: -; V: TRBV28; size: few; CDR3: CAILEVWGARGYTF; DNA: TGTGCCATCCTAGAGGTGTGGGGGGCCCGAGGCTACACCTTC
J: TRBJ2-1; D: -; V: TRBV11-2; size: -; CDR3: CASSLISFYNEQFF; DNA: TGTGCCAGCAGCTTAATCAGTTTCTACAATGAGCAGTTCTTC
J: TRBJ1-2; D: -; V: TRBV19; size: -; CDR3: CASSIGGDGGYTF; DNA: TGTGCCAGTAGTATTGGAGGGGACGGGGGCTACACCTTC
J: TRBJ1-2; D: -; V: TRBV10-3; size: -; CDR3: CAISEWQSNYGYTF; DNA: TGTGCCATCAGTGAGTGGCAGTCTAACTATGGCTACACCTTC
J: TRBJ1-5; D: -; V: TRBV28; size: -; CDR3: CATQRTTLKPQHF; DNA: TGTGCCACCCAGCGTACGACCTTAAAGCCCCAGCATTTT
J: TRBJ2-5; D: -; V: TRBV27; size: -; CDR3: CASSKRKGLETQYF; DNA: TGTGCCAGCAGCAAGAGAAAGGGTTTGGAGACCCAGTACTTC
J: TRBJ2-1; D: TRBD2; V: TRBV5-1; size: -; CDR3: CASSRGLAGGSYNEQFF; DNA: TGCGCCAGCAGTCGGGGACTAGCGGGTGGGTCCTACAATGAGCAGTTCTTC
J: TRBJ1-1; D: -; V: TRBV2; size: -; CDR3: CASSAGGAWSTEAFF; DNA: TGTGCCAGCAGTGCGGGGGGCGCATGGTCCACTGAAGCTTTCTTT
J: TRBJ1-4; D: TRBD1; V: TRBV29-1; size: -; CDR3: CLGEFTDRDNEKLFF; DNA: TGCCTAGGAGAGTTCACCGACAGGGATAATGAAAAACTGTTTTTT
J: TRBJ1-1; D: -; V: TRBV12-2; size: -; CDR3: CASRSRVGAAEAFF; DNA: TGTGCAAGTCGCTCTAGGGTGGGGGCGGCTGAAGCTTTCTTT
J: TRBJ1-2; D: TRBD1; V: TRBV6-5; size: -; CDR3: CASRPGQRSYGYTF; DNA: TGTGCCAGCAGGCCGGGACAGAGATCCTATGGCTACACCTTC
J: TRBJ2-1; D: TRBD2; V: TRBV11-3; size: -; CDR3: CASSPRLALDNEQFF; DNA: TGTGCCAGCAGCCCTCGACTAGCGCTAGACAATGAGCAGTTCTTC
J: TRBJ1-1; D: -; V: TRBV6-5; size: -; CDR3: CASSSNRGNTEAFF; DNA: TGTGCCAGCAGTTCAAACAGAGGGAACACTGAAGCTTTCTTT
J: TRBJ1-1; D: -; V: TRBV28; size: -; CDR3: CASREPSGDTEAFF; DNA: TGTGCCAGCAGGGAACCCTCAGGGGACACTGAAGCTTTCTTT
J: TRBJ2-7; D: TRBD1; V: TRBV11-2; size: -; CDR3: CASSPGQGMLSNEQYF; DNA: TGTGCCAGCAGCCCGGGACAGGGTATGCTGTCCAACGAGCAGTACTTC